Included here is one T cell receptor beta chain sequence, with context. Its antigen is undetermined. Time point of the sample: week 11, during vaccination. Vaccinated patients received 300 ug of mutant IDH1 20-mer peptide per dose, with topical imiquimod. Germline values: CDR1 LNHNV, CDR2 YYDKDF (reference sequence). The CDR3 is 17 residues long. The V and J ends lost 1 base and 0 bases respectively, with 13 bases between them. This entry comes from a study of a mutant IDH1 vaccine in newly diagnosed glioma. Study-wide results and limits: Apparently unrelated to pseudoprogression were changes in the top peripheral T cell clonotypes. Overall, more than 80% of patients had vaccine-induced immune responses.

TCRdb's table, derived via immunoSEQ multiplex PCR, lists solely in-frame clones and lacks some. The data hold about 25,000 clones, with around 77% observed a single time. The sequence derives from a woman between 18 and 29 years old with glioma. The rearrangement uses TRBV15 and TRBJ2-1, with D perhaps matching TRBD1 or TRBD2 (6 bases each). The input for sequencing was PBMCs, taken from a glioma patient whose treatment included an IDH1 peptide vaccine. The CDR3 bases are TGTGCCACCAGCAGAGCCGGAGGGGGAAGCTCCTACAATGAGCAGTTCTTC. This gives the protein CATSRAGGGSSYNEQFF.